This TCR beta chain was documented in a study of shared clonotypes between healthy human individuals. General observations from the study: Naive subsets, compared against memory subsets, generally had larger estimated richness values. Owing to a small donor count, the genetic and exposure-history diversity represented was limited.

DNA at approximately 200 ng, 25,000 to 30,000 T cell genomes, went into sorted-subset replicate PCRs. Profiled with immunoSEQ multiplex PCR; TCRdb holds only in-frame clones, not every one. The profile shows about 770,000 clones, roughly 72% of them singletons. This clone was counted many times. Its antigen is unknown. This specimen includes other DNA sequences encoding the same CDR3. Germline CDR1 reads SGHRS; CDR2 reads YFSETQ. V shed 4 bases, J shed 1 base, and the junction held 4 bases outside the gene matches. CDR3 size: 15 residues. The chain couples TRBV5-1 to TRBJ2-2; 7 bases agree with TRBD1. The sequence derives from a woman aged 25 to 39 in good health. The sample consisted of memory CD4+ T cells sorted from blood. The sample's subset: CD45RA-negative fraction. The CDR3 reads CASSPGTENTGELFF. CDR3 DNA: TGCGCCAGCAGCCCCGGGACAGAGAACACCGGGGAGCTGTTTTTT.